Below, 29 T cell receptor beta chains from the same sample are listed, as sequenced in a study of T cell repertoires in cytomegalovirus infection. For these receptors, no antigen is known. TCRdb passed the reads through MiXCR, listing each CDR3 protein once. Of 600,000 to 700,000 distinct CDR3 sequences listed, approximately 33% are singletons. Material: cultured PBMCs, obtained from culture after CMV antigen stimulation. The receptors were sampled from a human donor in good health (CMV status not recorded). Some clones in this sample may be carry-over from other donors' samples.

The V and J genes are TRBV4-3 and TRBJ2-1; 10 bases agree with TRBD2. The CDR3 loop spans 17 amino acids. Germline V gene lookup returns CDR1 LGHNA and CDR2 YSLEER. The junction had 4 bases not matched to a gene; V was cut back by 0 bases and J by 2 bases. CDR3 in amino acids: CASSQDIAGGPYNEQFF. CDR3 DNA sequence: TGCGCCAGCAGCCAAGATATAGCGGGGGGTCCCTACAATGAGCAGTTCTTC.

V and J are TRBV7-2 and TRBJ2-7; D is uncertain. CDR3 length: 15 residues. V was trimmed by 5 bases and J by 4 bases, leaving 18 bases between them. CDR1 and CDR2 (germline): SGHTA, FQGNSA. CDR3 loop: CASSLHTLDVYEQYF. CDR3 sequence (DNA): TGTGCCAGCAGCCTTCACACTCTAGATGTTTACGAGCAGTACTTC. The variable domain in full, with the rest retrieved from reference TRBV7-2 and TRBJ2-7, is GAGVSQSPSNKVTEKGKDVELRCDPISGHTALYWYRQSLGQGLEFLIYFQGNSAPDKSGLPSDRFSAERTGGSVSTLTIQRTQQEDSAVYLCASSLHTLDVYEQYFGPGTRLTVT.

This chain joins TRBV6-2 or TRBV6-3 and TRBJ2-2; no definite D call. This CDR3 spans 12 amino acids. Germline values: CDR1 MNHEY, CDR2 SVGEGT. The V end lost 5 bases, the J end lost 6 bases, and 7 bases lay between the germline ends. The CDR3 sequence is CASSISPGELFF. CDR3 sequence (DNA): TGTGCCAGCAGTATTAGTCCCGGGGAGCTGTTTTTT.

The CDR3 region is CASSPATSGEGGYTF. The CDR3 bases are TGTGCCAGCTCACCGGCCACGTCAGGGGAGGGCGGCTACACCTTC. The chain carries TRBV18 and TRBJ1-2, with D possibly being TRBD1 (6 bases). Trimming cost V 3 bases and J 8 bases, with 19 bases left between them. CDR1 is KGHSH, CDR2 LQKENI, per germline. This CDR3 comprises 15 residues. Variable domain in full (rest from reference TRBV18 and TRBJ1-2): NAGVMQNPRHLVRRRGQEARLRCSPMKGHSHVYWYRQLPEEGLKFMVYLQKENIIDESGMPKERFSAEFPKEGPSILRIQQVVRGDSAAYFCASSPATSGEGGYTFGSGTRLTVV.

J is TRBJ2-1 and V is TRBV6-6; unclear D gene. There are 14 residues in the CDR3. Trimming took off 5 bases at V and 0 bases at J, with 8 bases between the two ends. From germline, CDR1 is MNHNY and CDR2 SVGAGI (reference sequence). The CDR3 spells CASSQPVSYNEQFF. The CDR3 DNA sequence: TGTGCCAGCAGTCAACCCGTCTCCTACAATGAGCAGTTCTTC.

V usage is TRBV7-2 and J usage is TRBJ2-3; D perhaps matches TRBD2 (5 bases). CDR1 and CDR2 from the germline V gene are SGHTA and FQGNSA. The CDR3 is 19 amino acids. Trimming took off 3 bases at V and 7 bases at J, with 29 bases between the two ends. CDR3 DNA sequence: TGTGCCAGCAGCTTCCTATCTTCGTTACTAGTGGGGATTTCCTATACGCAGTATTTT. Protein: CASSFLSSLLVGISYTQYF.

J is TRBJ1-2 and V is TRBV19, with TRBD1 matching over 9 bases. Germline V gene lookup returns CDR1 LNHDA and CDR2 SQIVND (reference sequence). Trimming took 5 bases from V and 5 from J; bases not matched to a gene: 6. The CDR3 sequence is 14 residues long. For the CDR3, the DNA is TGTGCCAGTAGTGTCCGGGACAGGGTTTATGGCTACACCTTC. Translating gives CASSVRDRVYGYTF.

V is TRBV6-1 and J is TRBJ1-5, with D perhaps TRBD1 (6 bases). The V end was cut by 6 bases, the J end by 3 bases, with 15 bases between. From germline, CDR1 is MNHNS and CDR2 SASEGT. This CDR3 has 15 amino acids. CDR3 in amino acids: CASSTGRNLNQPQHF. Here the CDR3 DNA reads TGTGCCAGCAGCACAGGGCGGAACCTCAATCAGCCCCAGCATTTT.

In this sample, this clonotype turned up many times. This sequence joins TRBV7-2 and TRBJ2-3, with 10 bases that match TRBD2. With 3 bases clipped from V and 2 bases from J, the junction kept 17 bases outside the gene matches. The CDR3 runs to 20 residues. The germline V gene encodes CDR1 SGHTA and CDR2 FQGNSA. CDR3 sequence: CASSLGRGKSGREDTDTQYF. The CDR3 region has the DNA TGTGCCAGCAGCTTGGGTCGGGGGAAGAGCGGGAGGGAGGACACAGATACGCAGTATTTT.

The gene calls are TRBV5-4 and TRBJ1-2; TRBD1 matches at 9 bases. The V and J ends lost 4 bases and 2 bases, in that order; junction bases with no gene match: 9. Germline assignment: CDR1 SGHNT and CDR2 YYREEE (reference sequence). The CDR3 sequence is 16 residues long. The CDR3 DNA sequence: TGTGCCAGCAGCCCGCCCCCCGGGACAGGGAACTATGGCTACACCTTC. It is translated as CASSPPPGTGNYGYTF.

Comment on this clonotype: A much larger clonotype is one base distant, so this may be a read error. This rearrangement joins TRBV7-2 to TRBJ2-3, with D perhaps TRBD2 (5 bases). CDR1 and CDR2 from the germline V gene are SGHTA and FQGNSA. This CDR3 has 15 residues. For the CDR3, the DNA is TGTGCCAGCAGCTTTTACGCGGGCAGCACAGATACGCGGTATTTT. Amino acid sequence: CASSFYAGSTDTRYF.

This clonotype was seen a handful of times. The chain carries TRBV7-3 and TRBJ2-7; D is unresolved. With 7 bases removed from V and 3 bases from J, the gap between germline ends came to 19 bases. The germline V gene has CDR1 SGHTA and CDR2 FQGTGA. The CDR3 runs 15 residues. The DNA for the CDR3 is TGTGCCAGCACCCACAAAGCGTCAAGAAGCTACGAGCAGTACTTC. It encodes CASTHKASRSYEQYF.

The CDR3 protein is CASSPDRAWEEKLFF. The DNA for the CDR3 is TGTGCCAGCAGTCCAGACCGGGCGTGGGAAGAAAAACTGTTTTTT. The J gene is TRBJ1-4, the V gene TRBV27; D not resolved. Trimming stripped 5 bases from V and 8 bases from J, with 18 bases between. The CDR3 extends over 15 amino acids. CDR1 and CDR2 (germline): MNHEY, SMNVEV (reference sequence).

The chain links TRBV7-9 to TRBJ2-7; 9 nucleotides align to TRBD2. The CDR3 sequence is 15 residues long. Germline lookup yields CDR1 SEHNR and CDR2 FQNEAQ (reference sequence). J lost 1 base, V lost 5 bases, and 6 bases had no gene match. The CDR3 reads CASSRSTSGSYEQYF. CDR3 sequence (DNA): TGTGCCAGCAGCCGTTCGACTAGCGGTTCCTACGAGCAGTACTTC.

The gene calls are TRBV5-4 and TRBJ2-1; D ambiguous. The CDR3 is made up of 15 amino acids. The germline gives CDR1 SGHNT, CDR2 YYREEE (reference sequence). Trimming removed 2 bases from V and 0 bases from J, with 9 bases in between. As DNA, the CDR3 is TGTGCCAGCAGCTTCTTCAAAAGCTCCTACAATGAGCAGTTCTTC. This sequence encodes CASSFFKSSYNEQFF.

CDR3 sequence: CASRDRGRVEQYF. The CDR3 DNA is TGTGCCAGCAGGGACAGGGGGCGAGTCGAGCAGTACTTC. The chain combines TRBV12-3 or TRBV12-4 with TRBJ2-7; 11 nucleotides align to TRBD1. The CDR3 loop spans 13 amino acids. Losses at the gene ends were 6 bases for V and 6 bases for J; bases not matched to a gene: 4.

This clonotype was seen a few times. The chain has TRBV7-2 and TRBJ2-1, with D perhaps given as TRBD1 or TRBD2 (5 bases each). CDR1 SGHTA and CDR2 FQGNSA come from the germline V gene. CDR3 length equals 16 residues. V lost 2 bases to trimming and J lost 5 bases, with 16 bases between them. The CDR3 region has the DNA TGTGCCAGCAGCTTATCTAAGCGACGGGGCGACAATGAGCAGTTCTTC. It is translated as CASSLSKRRGDNEQFF. Together with reference TRBV7-2 and TRBJ2-1, the CDR3 gives the full variable domain: GAGVSQSPSNKVTEKGKDVELRCDPISGHTALYWYRQSLGQGLEFLIYFQGNSAPDKSGLPSDRFSAERTGGSVSTLTIQRTQQEDSAVYLCASSLSKRRGDNEQFFGPGTRLTVL.

Note on this clonotype: Mismatch with germline at one junction end may stem from a read error. The chain couples TRBV7-2 to TRBJ1-2; D ambiguous. The CDR3 covers 14 residues. Germline loops: CDR1 SGHTA, CDR2 FQGNSA. CDR3 sequence: CAGSLFLANYGYTF. The CDR3 DNA reads TGTGCCGGCAGCTTATTTCTCGCTAACTATGGCTACACCTTC.

A note on this clonotype: One junction end disagrees with the germline gene, perhaps due to a read error. This sequence joins TRBV12-3 or TRBV12-4 and TRBJ2-7; D uncertain. This CDR3 spans 15 amino acids. As DNA, the CDR3 is TGTGCCAGCAGTTTAAGAAGACCCCCCTCCGACGAGCAGTACTTC. Protein: CASSLRRPPSDEQYF.

V and J are TRBV7-9 and TRBJ2-3, with TRBD2 identical over 11 bases. Germline V lookup: CDR1 SEHNR, CDR2 FQNEAQ (reference sequence). V shed 2 bases, J shed 1 base, and the junction held 2 bases outside the gene matches. The CDR3 has 16 amino acids. CDR3 sequence: CASSLIAGGRTDTQYF. The CDR3 bases are TGTGCCAGCAGCTTAATAGCGGGGGGGCGCACAGATACGCAGTATTTT.

The chain couples TRBV20-1 to TRBJ2-7; D not certain. Deletions cut 0 bases from V and 5 bases from J, with 11 bases between. The germline V gene encodes CDR1 DFQATT and CDR2 SNEGSKA (reference sequence). The CDR3 contains 13 residues. CDR3 DNA sequence: TGCAGTGCTAGAGATCAGATTTCCGACGAGCAGTACTTC. Translating gives CSARDQISDEQYF.

In its sample, this clonotype was seen a few times. This CDR3 is CASRDRHSGNTIYF. The CDR3 DNA is TGTGCCAGCAGAGACAGGCACTCTGGAAACACCATATATTTT. The chain combines TRBV6-1 with TRBJ1-3, with a tentative D call TRBD1 (6 bases). The CDR3 has 14 amino acids. Trimming left V 6 bases short and J 0 bases short, with 9 bases between. Germline V CDR1 and CDR2: MNHNS, SASEGT.

Note on this clonotype: A much larger clone lies one base from this, so it may be a read error. The chain combines TRBV7-6 with TRBJ1-1; 7 positions match TRBD1. V lost 3 bases and J lost 4; bases outside the gene matches: 8. The length of the CDR3 is 15 residues. Germline CDR1 is SGHVS and CDR2 is FNYEAQ. CDR3 DNA sequence: TGTGCCAGCAGCTTTTTGCCCAGGGGGAGCACTGAAGCTTTCTTT. As protein: CASSFLPRGSTEAFF. Together with reference TRBV7-6 and TRBJ1-1, the CDR3 gives the full variable domain: GAGVSQSPRYKVTKRGQDVALRCDPISGHVSLYWYRQALGQGPEFLTYFNYEAQQDKSGLPNDRFSAERPEGSISTLTIQRTEQRDSAMYRCASSFLPRGSTEAFFGQGTRLTVV.

At least ten counts were recorded for this clonotype. CDR3 nucleotides: TGTGCCAGCAATATGCCCGGGGAGTACTATGGCTACACCTTC. Residues: CASNMPGEYYGYTF. This rearrangement joins TRBV7-2 to TRBJ1-2; D not resolved. Trimming took 7 bases from V and 3 from J, leaving 15 bases between them. Germline values: CDR1 SGHTA, CDR2 FQGNSA. This CDR3 contains 14 residues.

This clonotype was observed a single time. The chain links TRBV5-4 to TRBJ2-1, with TRBD2 identical over 8 bases. The germline CDR1 and CDR2 sequences are SGHNT and YYREEE (reference sequence). CDR3 length: 15 amino acids. J was trimmed by 5 bases and V by 4 bases; bases with no gene match: 8. CDR3 sequence (DNA): TGTGCCAGCAGCCCCAAAAGCGGGAGAGACAATGAGCAGTTCTTC. Translating gives CASSPKSGRDNEQFF.

This rearrangement joins TRBV19 to TRBJ2-7; 8 bases match TRBD1. The CDR3 is 13 amino acids. The V segment lost 8 bases and the J segment 3 bases; nucleotides outside the gene matches: 6. CDR1 is LNHDA and CDR2 is SQIVND in the germline V gene (reference sequence). CDR3 coding DNA: TGTGCCAGTTCGGGACAGGTTCTCTACGAGCAGTACTTC. It translates to CASSGQVLYEQYF.

The chain is built from TRBV20-1 and TRBJ2-1, with 9 positions matching TRBD2. The CDR3 length is 13 residues. The ends lost 6 bases at V and 2 bases at J; junction bases unmatched: 2. CDR1 and CDR2 (germline): DFQATT, SNEGSKA (reference sequence). CDR3 sequence (DNA): TGCAGTGCGCAGCGGGAGGCCTACAATGAGCAGTTCTTC. It codes for CSAQREAYNEQFF.

This clonotype was recorded many times. This chain joins TRBV7-9 and TRBJ2-5; D perhaps matches TRBD1 (6 bases). The germline CDR1 and CDR2 sequences are SEHNR and FQNEAQ (reference sequence). Trimming removed 5 bases at V and 3 bases at J, with 16 bases between. CDR3 length equals 15 residues. The CDR3 here is CASSPRGGHKETQYF. CDR3 DNA: TGTGCCAGCAGCCCTAGAGGGGGACACAAAGAGACCCAGTACTTC.

This rearrangement joins TRBV7-6 to TRBJ2-3; possibly TRBD1 or TRBD2 for D (5 bases each). The CDR3 contains 17 residues. Germline CDR1 SGHVS, CDR2 FNYEAQ. The V end lost 1 base, the J end lost 3 bases, and 17 bases lay between the germline ends. The DNA of the CDR3 is TGTGCCAGCAGCTTAGTCCGCAGGGAGAGTACAACAGATACGCAGTATTTT. Translation gives CASSLVRRESTTDTQYF.